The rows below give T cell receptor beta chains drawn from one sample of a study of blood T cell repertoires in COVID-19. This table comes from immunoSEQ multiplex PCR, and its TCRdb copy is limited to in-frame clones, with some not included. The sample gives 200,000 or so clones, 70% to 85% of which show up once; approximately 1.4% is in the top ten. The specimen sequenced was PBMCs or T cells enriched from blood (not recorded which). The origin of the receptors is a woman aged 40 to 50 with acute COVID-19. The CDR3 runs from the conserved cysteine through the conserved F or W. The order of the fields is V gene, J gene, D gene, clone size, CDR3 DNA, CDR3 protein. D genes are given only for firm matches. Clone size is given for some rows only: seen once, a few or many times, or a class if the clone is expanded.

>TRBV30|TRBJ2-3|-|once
TGTGCCTGGAGCCGGGGAAGGACAGATACGCAGTATTTT
CAWSRGRTDTQYF
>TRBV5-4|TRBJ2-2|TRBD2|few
TGTGCCAGCAGCTTGGGGTCTAGCGGGAGGATCACCGGGGAGCTGTTTTTT
CASSLGSSGRITGELFF
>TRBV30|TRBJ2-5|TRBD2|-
TGTGCCTGGGGACTAGTGGGAGAGACCCAGTACTTC
CAWGLVGETQYF
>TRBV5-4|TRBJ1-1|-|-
TGTGCCAGCAGCCGGGGCGGGGGGCAGAACACTGAAGCTTTCTTT
CASSRGGGQNTEAFF
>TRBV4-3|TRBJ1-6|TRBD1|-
TGCGCCAGCAGCCCCGGGACAGCTTACTCACCCCTCCACTTT
CASSPGTAYSPLHF
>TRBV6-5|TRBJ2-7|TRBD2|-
TGTGCCAGCAGCGGGCGGGAGGGCCCCTACGAGCAGTACTTC
CASSGREGPYEQYF
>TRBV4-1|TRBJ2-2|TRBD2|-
TGCGCCAGCAGCCAAGATGGAATAGCGGGAGCCACCGGGGAGCTGTTTTTT
CASSQDGIAGATGELFF
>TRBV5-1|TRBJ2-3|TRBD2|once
TGCGCCAGCGGAACCGGTAGCGGGGTATCAGATACGCAGTATTTT
CASGTGSGVSDTQYF
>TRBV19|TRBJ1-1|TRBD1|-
TGTGCCAGTAGTATCACCAGGGGGGAGAGTTTTGCGGCTTTCTTT
CASSITRGESFAAFF
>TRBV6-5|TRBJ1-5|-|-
TGTGCCAGCAGTCGGGACACCTCCGGGTATCAGCCCCAGCATTTT
CASSRDTSGYQPQHF
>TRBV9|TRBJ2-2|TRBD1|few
TGTGCCAGCAGCCTAAGGACAGGGGACGGGGAGCTGTTTTTT
CASSLRTGDGELFF
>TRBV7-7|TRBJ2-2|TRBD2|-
TGTGCCAGCAGCTTGGCCAGCGGGAGTGCCGGGGAGCTGTTTTTT
CASSLASGSAGELFF
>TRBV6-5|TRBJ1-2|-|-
TGTGCCAGCAGTTTCCGTACAGGAGGCTACACCTTC
CASSFRTGGYTF
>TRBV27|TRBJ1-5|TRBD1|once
TGTGCCAGCAGTTTAAGGCAGGGGGCCGGTTTTAGCAATCAGCCCCAGCATTTT
CASSLRQGAGFSNQPQHF
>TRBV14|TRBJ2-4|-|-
TGTGCCAGCAGCCACGGGGGATTAGCCAAAAACATTCAGTACTTC
CASSHGGLAKNIQYF
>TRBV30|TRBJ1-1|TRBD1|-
TGTGCCTGCACCAGGGGGGATGCGGCTTTCTTT
CACTRGDAAFF
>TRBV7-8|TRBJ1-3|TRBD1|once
TGTGCCAGCAGCGAAGCGTCAGTCGGACAGGCATGGTCTGGAGACACCATATATTTT
CASSEASVGQAWSGDTIYF
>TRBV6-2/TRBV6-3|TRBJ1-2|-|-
TGTGCCAGCAGTACCCAGGTCTATGGCTACACCTTC
CASSTQVYGYTF
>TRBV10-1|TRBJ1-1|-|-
TGCGCCAGCAGTTCATCTCCAGTGAACACTGAAGCTTTCTTT
CASSSSPVNTEAFF
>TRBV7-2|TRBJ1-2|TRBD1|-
TGTGCCAGCAGCCCTCCGGGACAGGGGAACTATGGCTACACCTTC
CASSPPGQGNYGYTF
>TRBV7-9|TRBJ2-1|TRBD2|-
TGTGCCAGCAGCTTAGGTCAGTCTAGCGGGAGAAAGGGGCAGTTCTTC
CASSLGQSSGRKGQFF
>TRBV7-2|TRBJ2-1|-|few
TGTGCCAGCAGCACCGGCGGCACCACCTACAATGAGCAGTTCTTC
CASSTGGTTYNEQFF
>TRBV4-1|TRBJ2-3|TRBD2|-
TGCGCCAGCAGCCACGTGGGGACTAGCGCGAACACAGATACGCAGTATTTT
CASSHVGTSANTDTQYF
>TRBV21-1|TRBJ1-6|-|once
TGTGCCAGCAGCAAAATAAGGGGGGGCTCCTATAATTCACCCCTCCACTTT
CASSKIRGGSYNSPLHF
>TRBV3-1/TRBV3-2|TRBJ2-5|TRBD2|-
TGTGCCAGCAGCCAAGACTCAGCGGGGGGGCGGGAGACCCAGTACTTC
CASSQDSAGGRETQYF
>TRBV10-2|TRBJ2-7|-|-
TGCGCCAGCAGTGCTAGCGTGAGCTCCTACGAGCAGTACTTC
CASSASVSSYEQYF
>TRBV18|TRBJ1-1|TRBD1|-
TGTGCCAGCTCGCGACAGGGAGAGGGGACTGAAGCTTTCTTT
CASSRQGEGTEAFF
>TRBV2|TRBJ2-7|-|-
TGTGCCAGCAGTGATTTCTTGACTCCCTACGAGCAGTACTTC
CASSDFLTPYEQYF
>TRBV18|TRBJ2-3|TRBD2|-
TGTGCCAGCTCACCCTCATTGGCGGGGGGGCTTACAGATACGCAGTATTTT
CASSPSLAGGLTDTQYF
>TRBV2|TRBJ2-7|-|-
TGTGCCAGCAGCCCTCGGGTCCTCTACGAGCAGTACTTC
CASSPRVLYEQYF
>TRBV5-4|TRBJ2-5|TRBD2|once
TGTGCCAGCAGCCCCGGACTAGCGGGAGGAAGTGGACAAGAGACCCAGTACTTC
CASSPGLAGGSGQETQYF
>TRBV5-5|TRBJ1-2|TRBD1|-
TGTGCCAGCAGCCCCCAGACAGGGTCTAACTATGGCTACACCTTC
CASSPQTGSNYGYTF
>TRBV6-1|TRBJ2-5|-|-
TGTGCCAGCAGTGCTGCTATAGGGGCAGCTCAAGAGACCCAGTACTTC
CASSAAIGAAQETQYF
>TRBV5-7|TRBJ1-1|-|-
TGTGCCAGCAGCCCCCTGACAGGCCTTGAAGCTTTCTTT
CASSPLTGLEAFF
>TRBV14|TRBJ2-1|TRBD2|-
TGTGCCAGCAGCCAAGTGGGTAGCGGGGCCCAGTTCTTC
CASSQVGSGAQFF
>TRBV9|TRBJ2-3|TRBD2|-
TGTGCCAGCAGCGAAAGTAGCGGGGGGTCATCTAGCACAGATACGCAGTATTTT
CASSESSGGSSSTDTQYF
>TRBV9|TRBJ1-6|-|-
TGTGCCAGCAGCGCGGGCAGGGTAAACTCACCCCTCCACTTT
CASSAGRVNSPLHF
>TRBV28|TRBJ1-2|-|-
TGTGCCAGCAGTTTACCGCAAGAGGGCCAGTTAGGTGGCTACACCTTC
CASSLPQEGQLGGYTF
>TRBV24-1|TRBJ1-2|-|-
TGTGCCACCAGTCCGGGGAGCTATGGCTACACCTTC
CATSPGSYGYTF
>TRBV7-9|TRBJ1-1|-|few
TGTGCCAGCAGCTTAGGTATGTCCACTGAAGCTTTCTTT
CASSLGMSTEAFF
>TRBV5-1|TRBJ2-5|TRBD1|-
TGCGCCAGCAGCCCCGGACAGGGTCGCGAGACCCAGTACTTC
CASSPGQGRETQYF
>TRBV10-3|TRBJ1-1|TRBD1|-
TGTGCCATCAGTGGGATGCCAGACAGGGGTTACACTGAAGCTTTCTTT
CAISGMPDRGYTEAFF
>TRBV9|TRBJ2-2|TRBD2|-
TGTGCCAGCAGCGCCCAAGGATCTAGCGGGATCGGCACCGGGGAGCTGTTTTTT
CASSAQGSSGIGTGELFF
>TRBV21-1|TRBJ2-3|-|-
TGTGCCAGCAGCAAAGAAGAGGCCAGCACAGATACGCAGTATTTT
CASSKEEASTDTQYF
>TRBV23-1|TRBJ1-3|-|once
TGCGCCAGCAGTCATTCCCGGGTCCCCACTGGAAACACCATATATTTT
CASSHSRVPTGNTIYF
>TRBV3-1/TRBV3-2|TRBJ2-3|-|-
TGTGCCAGCAGCCAAGACAGAATCTCAGATACGCAGTATTTT
CASSQDRISDTQYF
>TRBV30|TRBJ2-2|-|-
TGTGCCTGGGTGATGGGCCTAGCCAAGCCGAACACCGGGGAGCTGTTTTTT
CAWVMGLAKPNTGELFF
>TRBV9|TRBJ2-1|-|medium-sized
TGTGCCAGCAGCCAGAGTTGGAGCTCCTACAATGAGCAGTTCTTC
CASSQSWSSYNEQFF
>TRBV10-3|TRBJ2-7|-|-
TGTGCCATCAGCACCTCGGAGGGTGCAGCCTACGAGCAGTACTTC
CAISTSEGAAYEQYF
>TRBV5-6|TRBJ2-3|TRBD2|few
TGTGCCAGCCTACCTCTAGCGGGGGGTACAGATACGCAGTATTTT
CASLPLAGGTDTQYF
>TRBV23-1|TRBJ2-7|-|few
TGCGCCAGCAGTCGGTGGCGGCCGACCTACGAGCAGTACTTC
CASSRWRPTYEQYF
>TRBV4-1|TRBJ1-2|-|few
TGCGCCAGCAGCCAGCCGACAGGTTCAAACTATGGCTACACCTTC
CASSQPTGSNYGYTF
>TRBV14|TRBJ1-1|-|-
TGTGCCAGCAGCCAGCGTAACCTTATGAACACTGAAGCTTTCTTT
CASSQRNLMNTEAFF
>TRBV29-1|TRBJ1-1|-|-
TGCAGCGTTGGAGGGGACTGGACCCCGACCACTGAAGCTTTCTTT
CSVGGDWTPTTEAFF
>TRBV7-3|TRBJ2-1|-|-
TGTGCCAGCAGACTTACCCCAAGCCCCTTCAATGAGCAGTTCTTC
CASRLTPSPFNEQFF
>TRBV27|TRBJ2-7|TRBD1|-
TGTGCCAGCAGTTTCGGGACAGGGGACTACGAGCAGTACTTC
CASSFGTGDYEQYF
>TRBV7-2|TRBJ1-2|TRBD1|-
TGTGCCAGCAGCTTGGTCAGGGGGGCCGATGGCTACACCTTC
CASSLVRGADGYTF